The source of this TCR beta chain is a study of T-cell memory formation after mild COVID-19. Overall study: Largely, TCR clusters stayed within a single donor.

Per germline, CDR1 SGHVS and CDR2 FNYEAQ. V shed 1 base, J shed 1 base, and the junction held 3 bases outside the gene matches. This CDR3 has 17 amino acids. TCRdb independently ran MiXCR on the 5' RACE reads; one entry per CDR3 protein. The top ten clones hold around 9.2% of a sample with around 470,000 distinct CDR3 sequences, 20% of them seen once. Whole-study results and caveats: CD4+ clones that contracted lay mainly in CM and EM; CD8+ ones lay in EMRA. Among clones contracting day 15 to 85, CD4/CD8 was balanced, whereas later expanders leaned CD4+.

This clonotype showed up just a few times. Its antigen is undetermined. V and J are TRBV7-6 and TRBJ2-2; 10 bases align to TRBD1. This sequence was found in an adult woman who had mild COVID-19 (a few samples of this study predate the infection). Cell type and time point are not known. The material sequenced was PBMCs or a T cell subset sorted from them (not recorded which). CDR3 DNA sequence: TGTGCCAGCAGCTTAGAGACAGGGGGCCAGAACACCGGGGAGCTGTTTTTT. This sequence encodes CASSLETGGQNTGELFF.